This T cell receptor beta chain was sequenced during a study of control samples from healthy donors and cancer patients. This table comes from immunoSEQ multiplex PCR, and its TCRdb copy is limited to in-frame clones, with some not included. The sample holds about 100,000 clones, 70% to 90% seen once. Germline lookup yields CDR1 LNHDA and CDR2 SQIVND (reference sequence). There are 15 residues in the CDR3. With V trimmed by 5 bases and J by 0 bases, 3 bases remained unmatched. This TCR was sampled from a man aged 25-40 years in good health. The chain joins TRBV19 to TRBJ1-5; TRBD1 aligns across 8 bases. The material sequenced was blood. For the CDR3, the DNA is TGTGCCAGTAGTCTAGGACAGGGTAGCAATCAGCCCCAGCATTTT. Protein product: CASSLGQGSNQPQHF.